A selection of T cell receptor beta chains follows, all from one sample in a study of blood T cell repertoires in COVID-19. Data came from immunoSEQ multiplex PCR; TCRdb stores just in-frame clones and leaves some out. The profile shows 240,000 or so clones, 60% to 75% of them singletons. Sequenced: peripheral blood. The source of these receptors is an elderly woman with acute or convalescent COVID-19. Both conserved end residues are part of each CDR3. The D gene is left open where the match is weak. The size field is filled for only some rows; it gives once, few, many or a size class.

j_gene | abundance | v_gene | d_gene | CDR3nt | CDR3aa
TRBJ2-1 | - | TRBV6-2/TRBV6-3 | TRBD1 | TGTGCCAGCAGCTCCCACAGGGGCCCCTGGGAGTTCTTC | CASSSHRGPWEFF
TRBJ2-7 | - | TRBV6-5 | TRBD1 | TGTGCCAGCAGTAACCGGGACAGGGCCCACGAGCAGTACTTC | CASSNRDRAHEQYF
TRBJ1-1 | - | TRBV2 | - | TGTGCCAGCAGCGAAGCGGGGGGGAACACTGAAGCTTTCTTT | CASSEAGGNTEAFF
TRBJ2-1 | - | TRBV25-1 | - | TGTGCCAGCAGTGAAAGCCGACTCTTCAGCTCCTACAATGAGCAGTTCTTC | CASSESRLFSSYNEQFF
TRBJ2-2 | few | TRBV27 | TRBD2 | TGTGCCAGCAGTTTATCCGGGAGGTGGACCGGGGAGCTGTTTTTT | CASSLSGRWTGELFF
TRBJ2-3 | few | TRBV18 | - | TGTGCCAGCTCTCCGCGACAGGGCACAGATACGCAGTATTTT | CASSPRQGTDTQYF
TRBJ2-1 | - | TRBV20-1 | TRBD2 | TGCAGTGCCAGTATAGCGGGGGGCGGGGATGAGCAGTTCTTC | CSASIAGGGDEQFF
TRBJ2-5 | few | TRBV6-2/TRBV6-3 | - | TGTGCCAGCAGTTTAGTCAGGGGTAGCGTGGAGACCCAGTACTTC | CASSLVRGSVETQYF
TRBJ1-6 | once | TRBV7-2 | TRBD1 | TGTGCCAGCAGCACCCAGGGGGCAAATAATTCACCCCTCCACTTT | CASSTQGANNSPLHF
TRBJ2-1 | few | TRBV27 | - | TGTGCCAGCAGTTTTAGGGGCAGGGGTAATGAGCAGTTCTTC | CASSFRGRGNEQFF
TRBJ2-5 | - | TRBV19 | - | TGTGCCAGTACCTCAGGTACAGGGGGGGGGAAAGAGACCCAGTACTTC | CASTSGTGGGKETQYF
TRBJ1-3 | few | TRBV7-3 | TRBD1 | TGTGCCAGCAGCACACAGGGGGCGGCTGGAAACACCATATATTTT | CASSTQGAAGNTIYF
TRBJ1-2 | - | TRBV18 | TRBD1 | TGTGCCAGCTCATCAAAAGGGACAGGACACTACACCTTC | CASSSKGTGHYTF
TRBJ2-2 | - | TRBV5-4 | TRBD1 | TGTGCCAGCAGCTTGGGTGGGACAGGGTCCACCGGGGAGCTGTTTTTT | CASSLGGTGSTGELFF
TRBJ2-1 | - | TRBV5-1 | TRBD2 | TGCGCCAGCAGCCGGGGGGAAACCTACAATGAGCAGTTCTTC | CASSRGETYNEQFF
TRBJ2-3 | - | TRBV18 | TRBD1 | TGTGCCAGCTCACCCCAGGACAGGGTCTTCGGCACAGATACGCAGTATTTT | CASSPQDRVFGTDTQYF
TRBJ2-2 | - | TRBV19 | - | TGTGCCAGTACCCGCGGCTACGTCGAGGTCAGCACCGGGGAGCTGTTTTTT | CASTRGYVEVSTGELFF
TRBJ1-3 | few | TRBV19 | TRBD1 | TGTGCCAGCCGTGGACAGGGCCGCTCTGGAAACACCATATATTTT | CASRGQGRSGNTIYF
TRBJ2-3 | - | TRBV9 | TRBD2 | TGTGCCAGCAGCGTAGCTACGCAGGGAGGGACAGATACGCAGTATTTT | CASSVATQGGTDTQYF
TRBJ1-5 | - | TRBV30 | - | TGTGCCTGGAGTAACAGGAATCAGCCCCAGCATTTT | CAWSNRNQPQHF
TRBJ1-1 | - | TRBV2 | - | TGTGCCAGCAAGACAACAATGAACACTGAAGCTTTCTTT | CASKTTMNTEAFF
TRBJ1-2 | - | TRBV30 | - | TGTGCCTGGAGTGTAGGTTTGGGGCTCGGCTACACCTTC | CAWSVGLGLGYTF
TRBJ1-4 | - | TRBV7-9 | TRBD1 | TGTGCCAGCAGCTTAGGGGACAGGGGGAACACCGAAAAACTGTTTTTT | CASSLGDRGNTEKLFF
TRBJ2-4 | - | TRBV19 | - | TGTGCCAGTAGTGAAGGGGCCCTAGCCAAAAACATTCAGTACTTC | CASSEGALAKNIQYF
TRBJ2-1 | - | TRBV19 | TRBD1 | TGTGCCAGTAGTATTGGGGACAGGGATTTCGATGAGCAGTTCTTC | CASSIGDRDFDEQFF
TRBJ2-7 | few | TRBV18 | - | TGTGCCAGCTCACCCGGACAAACCTTCTACGAGCAGTACTTC | CASSPGQTFYEQYF
TRBJ2-3 | - | TRBV5-4 | TRBD2 | TGTGCCAGTGCAAGACTAGCGGGGGGGCCGGGAGATACGCAGTATTTT | CASARLAGGPGDTQYF
TRBJ1-2 | - | TRBV6-5 | - | TGTGCCAGCAGTTCTAACAAAGTAGGAGGGTGGGGCTACACCTTC | CASSSNKVGGWGYTF
TRBJ2-7 | - | TRBV7-2 | - | TGTGCCAGCAGCTTTGTAGGACAGTCCTACGAGCAGTACTTC | CASSFVGQSYEQYF
TRBJ2-1 | - | TRBV5-1 | TRBD2 | TGCGCCAGCTCCCGGGGAGCGGGAGGTCGGAATGAGCAGTTCTTC | CASSRGAGGRNEQFF
TRBJ2-2 | - | TRBV19 | TRBD1 | TGTGCCAGTACCCCGGGACAGGGGGCCACCGGGGAGCTGTTTTTT | CASTPGQGATGELFF
TRBJ2-1 | - | TRBV11-2 | - | TGTGCCAGCAGCTTAGATGGGGCGAGCAATGAGCAGTTCTTC | CASSLDGASNEQFF
TRBJ2-1 | - | TRBV11-3 | - | TGTGCCAGCAGCTTAGGATGGGTGGAGCGGTTGTACCATGAGCAGTTCTTC | CASSLGWVERLYHEQFF
TRBJ1-2 | - | TRBV19 | TRBD1 | TGTGCCAGTAGTATTCAACAGGGGGGTGGCTACACCTTC | CASSIQQGGGYTF
TRBJ2-7 | - | TRBV20-1 | - | TGCAGTGCTAGTAGCGGCGGGATGGAGTACTTC | CSASSGGMEYF
TRBJ1-5 | - | TRBV19 | TRBD1 | TGTGCCAGTAGTATTATCCCGGGACAGAAAAGCAATCAGCCCCAGCATTTT | CASSIIPGQKSNQPQHF
TRBJ1-1 | - | TRBV12-3/TRBV12-4 | - | TGTGCCAGCAGTTTAGGACCGGGGACTGAAGCTTTCTTT | CASSLGPGTEAFF
TRBJ1-1 | once | TRBV20-1 | - | TGCAGTGCTAGTCGAATGGGCAGGGGTTGGAACACTGAAGCTTTCTTT | CSASRMGRGWNTEAFF
TRBJ1-5 | once | TRBV19 | TRBD1 | TGTGCCAGTAGTATAACTGGACAGGGATTTAATCAGCCCCAGCATTTT | CASSITGQGFNQPQHF
TRBJ2-1 | few | TRBV18 | TRBD2 | TGTGCCAGCTCACCACAGCAAGGGACTAGCGGGTACAATGAGCAGTTCTTC | CASSPQQGTSGYNEQFF
TRBJ2-1 | - | TRBV19 | - | TGTGCCAGTAGTACGTACTTGTACAATGAGCAGTTCTTC | CASSTYLYNEQFF
TRBJ2-7 | few | TRBV19 | - | TGTGCCAGTAGTATAGGAGGCACCACCTACGAGCAGTACTTC | CASSIGGTTYEQYF
TRBJ2-7 | - | TRBV11-2 | - | TGTGCCAGCAGCTTAGCCTCATACGGCGGGGAGCAGTACTTC | CASSLASYGGEQYF
TRBJ2-1 | - | TRBV5-1 | TRBD2 | TGCGCCAGCAGCCCCCATCCCGGGCTAGCGGGGAGCTATGAGCAGTTCTTC | CASSPHPGLAGSYEQFF
TRBJ2-5 | once | TRBV14 | TRBD2 | TGTGCCAGCAGCCAAGATGAGCGGGAGGTAGAGACCCAGTACTTC | CASSQDEREVETQYF
TRBJ2-7 | - | TRBV7-2 | TRBD1 | TGTGCCAGCAACCAACAGGGGGCCCCCTACGAGCAGTACTTC | CASNQQGAPYEQYF
TRBJ2-5 | - | TRBV3-1/TRBV3-2 | TRBD2 | TGTGCCAGCAGCTTTCGGACTAGCGGGGTTCAAGAGACCCAGTACTTC | CASSFRTSGVQETQYF
TRBJ1-3 | few | TRBV19 | - | TGTGCCAGTAGTCCCCTAATAGATGGCTCTGGAAACACCATATATTTT | CASSPLIDGSGNTIYF
TRBJ1-6 | - | TRBV25-1 | TRBD1 | TGTGCCAGCAGTAAACAGGGGGCTCTCAATTCACCCCTCCACTTT | CASSKQGALNSPLHF
TRBJ1-2 | - | TRBV5-6 | - | TGTGCCAGCAGCACCCCCGGGGGGGGCTACACCTTC | CASSTPGGGYTF
TRBJ1-1 | - | TRBV7-8 | TRBD1 | TGTGCCAGCAGCTTAGGGGGACAGTTCAACACTGAAGCTTTCTTT | CASSLGGQFNTEAFF
TRBJ1-6 | - | TRBV9 | - | TGTGCCAGCAGCTTAGACAATCACTATAATTCACCCCTCCACTTT | CASSLDNHYNSPLHF
TRBJ2-1 | - | TRBV5-1 | TRBD2 | TGCGCCAGCAGCCCACGGACTAGCGGGGCTCGGGAGCAGTTCTTC | CASSPRTSGAREQFF